This entry describes one TCR beta chain. Its specificity is unknown. This entry is derived from a study of T cell responses to AZD1222 COVID-19 vaccine. Assay used: immunoSEQ multiplex PCR; TCRdb lists only in-frame clones, some missing. The table records about 190,000 clones, over 80% of them present only once. Overall study findings and caveats: Every sample of the repertoires postdated the peak T cell response. Mapped onto spike, vaccine-associated CD4 TCRs spanned it and were dominant at 160-218 and 743-854.

This clonotype originated in an adult in good health. The source was peripheral blood, collected on day 0 of AZD1222 vaccination.

CDR3 sequence: CASQLSDTQYF. CDR3 in DNA: TGTGCCAGCCAACTCTCCGATACGCAGTATTTT. This rearrangement joins TRBV27 to TRBJ2-3; no reliable D call. The V and J ends lost 8 bases and 6 bases respectively, with 9 bases between them. CDR3 length equals 11 residues. CDR1 MNHEY and CDR2 SMNVEV come from the germline V gene (reference sequence).